These 7 T cell receptor beta chains share one sample of origin, sequenced in a study of graft-versus-host responses after intestinal transplantation. Sequencing was performed with immunoSEQ multiplex PCR; in TCRdb, only in-frame clones are kept and a portion is missing. Counted here are 25,000 to 35,000 clones, 85% to 95% occurring once; the ten biggest clones make up under 0.9%. Material: PBMCs, obtained about 62 days after intestinal transplant. The receptors stem from a human patient who received an intestinal transplant, so some T cells may come from the graft donor.

This chain links TRBV7-9 with TRBJ1-2, with D uncertain. Germline V gene data show CDR1 as SEHNR and CDR2 as FQNEAQ (reference sequence). The V gene lost 2 bases and the J gene lost 0 bases, with 7 bases spanning the gap. This CDR3 comprises 14 residues. CDR3 sequence (DNA): TGTGCCAGCAGCTTAACGGCCACTAACTATGGCTACACCTTC. It is translated as CASSLTATNYGYTF.

The chain joins TRBV19 to TRBJ1-5; the match to TRBD1 covers 9 bases. After removal of 9 bases from V and 5 bases from J, the junction contained 5 bases not matched to a gene. CDR1 and CDR2 (germline): LNHDA, SQIVND (reference sequence). The CDR3 is made up of 13 amino acids. CDR3 DNA sequence: TGTGCCAGCCGGGACAGGGAGGATCAGCCCCAGCATTTT. This sequence encodes CASRDREDQPQHF.

The chain employs TRBV4-1 and TRBJ2-7; TRBD1 agrees at 7 bases. Looked up from germline, CDR1 is MGHRA and CDR2 is YSYEKL. CDR3 length equals 16 residues. Trimming at V came to 2 bases and at J to 0 bases, leaving 7 bases not matched to a gene. This CDR3 is CASSQLSGTASYEQYF. The CDR3 DNA sequence: TGCGCCAGCAGCCAACTCTCCGGGACAGCCTCCTACGAGCAGTACTTC.

Note on this clone: The same CDR3 can be traced to other DNA sequences in this sample. The chain employs TRBV4-1 and TRBJ2-7; no clear D gene. Looked up from germline, CDR1 is MGHRA and CDR2 is YSYEKL. The CDR3 length is 11 residues. Trimming removed 1 base at V and 5 bases at J, with 3 bases between. For the CDR3, the DNA is TGCGCCAGCAGCCAAGGGGACGAGCAGTACTTC. It encodes CASSQGDEQYF.

The CDR3 here is CASSTGLAAYNEQFF. In DNA form, the CDR3 reads TGTGCCAGTAGTACGGGACTAGCAGCTTACAATGAGCAGTTCTTC. This chain joins TRBV19 and TRBJ2-1; 9 bases are shared with TRBD2. CDR3 length: 15 residues. Germline-derived CDR1 and CDR2 are LNHDA and SQIVND (reference sequence). Trimming took 4 bases from V and 4 from J; bases not matched to a gene: 5.

The rearrangement links TRBV4-1 to TRBJ1-2; D is uncertain. V was clipped by 0 bases and J by 1 base, with 9 bases between them. The CDR3 is 15 amino acids. From germline, CDR1 is MGHRA and CDR2 YSYEKL. The CDR3 spells CASSQDSGHNYGYTF. CDR3 DNA: TGCGCCAGCAGCCAAGATAGCGGCCATAACTATGGCTACACCTTC.

This chain joins TRBV19 and TRBJ2-7; tentative D call: TRBD2 (6 bases). The CDR3 is made up of 13 amino acids. Germline lookup yields CDR1 LNHDA and CDR2 SQIVND (reference sequence). V was shortened by 5 bases and J by 0 bases, with 8 bases between the two germline ends. CDR3 in amino acids: CASSAGPSYEQYF. The CDR3 DNA sequence: TGTGCCAGTAGTGCGGGGCCCTCCTACGAGCAGTACTTC.